The 21 T cell receptor beta chains reported below all come from one sample, sequenced in a study of shared clonotypes between healthy human individuals. Sequenced by immunoSEQ multiplex PCR; TCRdb stores in-frame clones only, minus some. Of about 2 million clones listed, 85% to 95% were seen once; the top ten hold roughly 0.13%. The material sequenced was naive CD4+ T cells sorted from blood. This sample's subset: CD45RA+ positively selected. These receptors were taken from a man between 18 and 35 years old in good health.

The gene calls are TRBV11-2 and TRBJ2-5, with TRBD1 as a possible D gene (7 bases). The CDR3 runs 14 residues. The germline V and J ends were trimmed by 5 bases and 6 bases, with 16 bases remaining between them. The germline V gene encodes CDR1 SGHAT and CDR2 FQNNGV. DNA for the CDR3: TGTGCCAGCAGCCCACCACAGGGGAGGAAGACCCAGTACTTC. Translated: CASSPPQGRKTQYF.

The CDR3 protein is CASTLKRAGSTDTQYF. The CDR3 nucleotides are TGTGCCAGCACCTTGAAAAGGGCCGGTAGCACAGATACGCAGTATTTT. The chain links TRBV2 to TRBJ2-3; D gene ambiguous. V lost 7 bases to trimming and J lost 0 bases, with 17 bases between them. Germline CDR1 reads SNHLY; CDR2 reads FYNNEI. The CDR3 sequence is 16 residues long.

The chain couples TRBV6-5 to TRBJ1-1; D is perhaps TRBD1 (6 bases). The CDR3 length is 15 residues. CDR1 is MNHEY and CDR2 is SVGAGI in the germline V gene. With 2 bases removed from V and 1 base from J, the gap between germline ends came to 11 bases. DNA for the CDR3: TGTGCCAGCAGTTACGGGGGCGTCGGGAACACTGAAGCTTTCTTT. This codes for CASSYGGVGNTEAFF.

This chain connects TRBV6-5 to TRBJ2-5; 8 positions match TRBD1. V gave up 5 bases and J gave up 5 bases; unmatched junction bases: 7. Germline V lookup: CDR1 MNHEY, CDR2 SVGAGI. The CDR3 consists of 14 residues. The CDR3 reads CASSGSGGPETQYF. CDR3 nucleotide sequence: TGTGCCAGCAGTGGCTCAGGGGGCCCCGAGACCCAGTACTTC.

The chain joins TRBV18 to TRBJ1-6, with D uncertain. Germline V gives CDR1 KGHSH, CDR2 LQKENI. This CDR3 comprises 15 residues. V lost 3 bases and J 0 bases, leaving 6 bases between the germline ends. The CDR3 nucleotides are TGTGCCAGCTCACCTTGGAGCTCCTATAATTCACCCCTCCACTTT. This gives the protein CASSPWSSYNSPLHF.

The rearrangement joins TRBV10-3 to TRBJ1-3, with D perhaps TRBD1 (6 bases). Germline V gives CDR1 ENHRY, CDR2 SYGVKD. Trimming cost V 9 bases and J 1 base, with 10 bases left between them. The CDR3 contains 13 residues. The CDR3 here is CAIKTGSGNTIYF. The CDR3 coding sequence is TGTGCCATTAAGACAGGATCTGGAAACACCATATATTTT.

This chain connects TRBV7-9 to TRBJ2-7; D might be TRBD1 (5 bases). CDR3 length: 13 residues. Germline lookup yields CDR1 SEHNR and CDR2 FQNEAQ (reference sequence). Trimming stripped 0 bases from V and 6 bases from J, with 9 bases between. CDR3 protein: CASSLAHRGEQYF. CDR3 DNA: TGTGCCAGCAGCTTAGCGCATAGGGGCGAGCAGTACTTC.

Comment on this clone: Possible read error: a much larger clone is one base away. In nucleotides, the CDR3 is TGTGCCTGGAGTGGAACAGGGAGCTTGGGCGAAAAACTGTTTTTT. Its translation: CAWSGTGSLGEKLFF. The chain couples TRBV30 to TRBJ1-4; a weak D match, TRBD1 (6 bases). Germline values: CDR1 GTSNPN, CDR2 SVGIG (reference sequence). Between the trimmed V and J ends, which lost 1 base and 8 bases, there was a span of 17 bases. The CDR3 covers 15 residues.

This clone was seen a single time. The chain is built from TRBV25-1 and TRBJ2-3; maybe TRBD2 (5 bases). The germline V gene has CDR1 MGHDK and CDR2 SYGVNS. The CDR3 runs to 13 residues. V was shortened by 11 bases and J by 2 bases, with 14 bases between the two germline ends. The CDR3 DNA sequence: TGTGCCGGCTCATCGGGGAACACAGATACGCAGTATTTT. Encoded protein: CAGSSGNTDTQYF.

As for this clone: Other DNA sequences of this sample code for an identical CDR3. This chain joins TRBV28 and TRBJ1-2, with D unclear. Germline V gives CDR1 MDHEN, CDR2 SYDVKM. V was cut by 3 bases and J by 8 bases, with 7 bases left in between. The CDR3 loop spans 11 amino acids. CDR3 sequence: CASSFGLGYTF. CDR3 sequence (DNA): TGTGCCAGCAGTTTTGGCCTAGGCTACACCTTC.

Points on this clone: This specimen includes other DNA sequences encoding the same CDR3. J is TRBJ1-5 and V is TRBV6-1, with D uncertain. The ends were cut back, 6 bases at V and 3 bases at J, with 9 bases in the middle. The germline V gene encodes CDR1 MNHNS and CDR2 SASEGT. The CDR3 runs 13 residues. CDR3 sequence (DNA): TGTGCCAGCAGACCCGATCTCAATCAGCCCCAGCATTTT. Protein: CASRPDLNQPQHF.

CDR3: CASSLQEQGEKLFF. In DNA, the CDR3 is TGTGCCAGCAGCCTTCAGGAGCAAGGCGAAAAACTGTTTTTT. J is TRBJ1-4 and V is TRBV7-9; D gene unclear. Trimming stripped 5 bases from V and 8 bases from J, with 15 bases between. The length of the CDR3 is 14 residues. Germline V lookup: CDR1 SEHNR, CDR2 FQNEAQ (reference sequence).

The chain is built from TRBV6-1 and TRBJ1-4; D gene uncertain. CDR3 size: 15 residues. In germline, CDR1 is MNHNS, CDR2 SASEGT. Trimming pared 4 bases from V and 0 bases from J, leaving 9 bases between. The CDR3 DNA reads TGTGCCAGCAGTGCATCAACTGCAACTAATGAAAAACTGTTTTTT. Protein: CASSASTATNEKLFF.

The rearrangement uses TRBV30 and TRBJ2-7; TRBD1 agrees at 7 bases. The length of the CDR3 is 12 residues. Germline CDR1 GTSNPN, CDR2 SVGIG (reference sequence). The CDR3 loop is CARQGERYEQYF. The CDR3 DNA reads as TGTGCAAGGCAGGGGGAACGATACGAGCAGTACTTC.

DNA for the CDR3: TGCAGCGTTGAAACTCCGGGACATTACAATGAGCAGTTCTTC. Translation: CSVETPGHYNEQFF. The V gene is TRBV29-1, the J gene TRBJ2-1; a possible D gene is TRBD1 (6 bases). The CDR3 runs to 14 residues. Trimming removed 2 bases at V and 4 bases at J, with 12 bases between. CDR1 SQVTM and CDR2 ANQGSEA come from the germline V gene.

The chain couples TRBV11-2 to TRBJ1-1; D might be TRBD1 (5 bases). Germline V gives CDR1 SGHAT, CDR2 FQNNGV. The CDR3 spans 14 residues. The ends were cut back, 2 bases at V and 6 bases at J, with 13 bases in the middle. The CDR3, as DNA: TGTGCCAGCAGCTTAACCGACAGCACGGCTGAAGCTTTCTTT. Translated: CASSLTDSTAEAFF.

This chain connects TRBV6-1 to TRBJ1-2; D is undetermined. The germline V and J ends were trimmed by 2 bases and 1 base, with 8 bases remaining between them. Per the germline V gene, CDR1 is MNHNS and CDR2 is SASEGT. This CDR3 is 14 amino acids long. For the CDR3, the DNA is TGTGCCAGCAGTGAATCTGGGGTTAACTATGGCTACACCTTC. It is translated as CASSESGVNYGYTF.

Concerning this clone itself: This sample also contains other DNA sequences that code for the same CDR3. The genes are TRBV30 and TRBJ2-1, with D unresolved. Deletions cut 0 bases from V and 7 bases from J, with 7 bases between. The germline V gene encodes CDR1 GTSNPN and CDR2 SVGIG (reference sequence). The CDR3 is 12 residues long. For the CDR3, the DNA is TGTGCCTGGAGTGTAGTGGGAAATGAGCAGTTCTTC. Translating gives CAWSVVGNEQFF.

The count of this clone is one. This chain connects TRBV5-1 to TRBJ2-5, with 7 bases matching TRBD2. Germline loops: CDR1 SGHRS, CDR2 YFSETQ. This CDR3 has 15 amino acids. The V gene end was trimmed by 0 bases and the J gene end by 7 bases; junction bases not matched to a gene: 9. CDR3 protein: CASSLASGREGTQYF. In nucleotides, the CDR3 is TGCGCCAGCAGCTTGGCATCGGGCAGGGAGGGGACCCAGTACTTC.

This rearrangement joins TRBV2 to TRBJ1-6; TRBD1 might be the D (5 bases). CDR3 length: 15 amino acids. CDR1 SNHLY and CDR2 FYNNEI come from the germline V gene. Trimming cost V 7 bases and J 0 bases, with 10 bases left between them. CDR3 loop: CASTDSSSYNSPLHF. CDR3 bases: TGTGCCAGCACAGACAGCAGCTCCTATAATTCACCCCTCCACTTT.

V is TRBV6-1 and J is TRBJ2-6, with D possibly being TRBD1 (6 bases). The V gene lost 2 bases and the J gene lost 1 base, with 27 bases spanning the gap. The CDR3 contains 22 residues. Germline values: CDR1 MNHNS, CDR2 SASEGT. Here the CDR3 reads CASSEYRLGTSPLSSGANVLTF. CDR3 bases: TGTGCCAGCAGTGAATATCGGTTGGGGACAAGCCCCCTGTCATCTGGGGCCAACGTCCTGACTTTC.